These T cell receptor beta chains were read from a single sample in a study of T cell changes during pregnancy in multiple sclerosis. Generated by immunoSEQ multiplex PCR, the TCRdb table keeps only in-frame clones and is missing some. This sample has 50,000 to 75,000 clones, with about 92% found just once. Material: peripheral blood, obtained in the first trimester of pregnancy. The source is a female donor in good health, enrolled as a control in a pregnancy study. The CDR3 runs from the conserved cysteine through the conserved F or W. The order of the fields is D gene, J gene, V gene, clone size, CDR3 DNA, CDR3 protein. D genes are given only for firm matches. Only some rows state a clone size, as once, few, many or a class for expanded clones.

>-|TRBJ1-1|TRBV29-1|-
TGCAGCGCGACCCAGGCGGGGAGGAGAACTGAAGCTTTCTTT
CSATQAGRRTEAFF
>-|TRBJ2-4|TRBV5-4|-
TGTGCCAGCAGTACGCAGGGGCAAGACATTCAGTACTTC
CASSTQGQDIQYF
>-|TRBJ1-1|TRBV5-6|-
TGTGCCAGCAGCCGGCGACAGGTGAACACTGAAGCTTTCTTT
CASSRRQVNTEAFF
>TRBD2|TRBJ2-3|TRBV10-3|-
TGTGCCATCAGTGATCGGACTAGCGGATCTAGCACAGATACGCAGTATTTT
CAISDRTSGSSTDTQYF
>-|TRBJ1-1|TRBV28|-
TGTGCCAGCAGTTTAAATAGCCGGATAGAAGCTTTCTTT
CASSLNSRIEAFF
>TRBD1|TRBJ1-5|TRBV6-1|-
TGTGCCAGCTGGACAGGCCCCTCGGGGCCCCAGCATTTT
CASWTGPSGPQHF
>TRBD1|TRBJ1-1|TRBV4-3|-
TGCGCCAGCAGCCAAGAGACAGGGGTGAACACTGAAGCTTTCTTT
CASSQETGVNTEAFF
>-|TRBJ1-2|TRBV6-6|-
TGTGCCAGCAGTGCCAGGGGCAGCTATGGCTACACCTTC
CASSARGSYGYTF
>TRBD2|TRBJ2-2|TRBV6-1|-
TGTGCCAGCAGTGTATCAGCGGGAACCTACACCGGGGAGCTGTTTTTT
CASSVSAGTYTGELFF
>-|TRBJ1-1|TRBV9|-
TGTGCCAGCAGCGTAGAACTAATGACTGAAGCTTTCTTT
CASSVELMTEAFF
>-|TRBJ2-1|TRBV11-2|-
TGTGCCAGCAGCTTAGCGGGAGCAGATAATGAGCAGTTCTTC
CASSLAGADNEQFF
>-|TRBJ1-2|TRBV19|-
TGTGCCAGTAGTATTGGCGGATCCGAAAGGACCTTC
CASSIGGSERTF
>-|TRBJ1-1|TRBV12-5|-
TGTGCTAGTGGTTTTCAGGGGAACACTGAAGCTTTCTTT
CASGFQGNTEAFF
>-|TRBJ2-2|TRBV6-6|-
TGTGCCAGCAGAGCAGGGGTCGGGGAGCTGTTTTTT
CASRAGVGELFF
>TRBD2|TRBJ2-3|TRBV9|-
TGTGCCAGCAGCGTAGTGGCGGGGGGGAGCACAGATACGCAGTATTTT
CASSVVAGGSTDTQYF
>TRBD1|TRBJ1-1|TRBV5-1|-
TGCGCCAGCAGCACCGGACAGGGTGACACCACTGAAGCTTTCTTT
CASSTGQGDTTEAFF
>-|TRBJ2-5|TRBV27|-
TGTGCCAGCAGCCCCTTTACGGGATTACCGCTGGAGACCCAGTACTTC
CASSPFTGLPLETQYF
>-|TRBJ2-7|TRBV6-1|-
TGTGCCAGCAGTGAGGAGTTGGGACAATTATACCACTACGAGCAGTACTTC
CASSEELGQLYHYEQYF
>TRBD2|TRBJ2-3|TRBV5-1|-
TGCGCCAGCAGCTTGGGGCCCAGGACTAGCCCCACAGATACGCAGTATTTT
CASSLGPRTSPTDTQYF
>-|TRBJ2-5|TRBV14|once
TGTGCCAGCAGCCAAGTGAGGAACCGGGACTACCAAGAGACCCAGTACTTC
CASSQVRNRDYQETQYF
>TRBD1|TRBJ1-5|TRBV6-1|-
TGTGCCAGCAGGCCCTCACGACAGGGCTATCAGCCCCAGCATTTT
CASRPSRQGYQPQHF
>-|TRBJ1-1|TRBV7-2|-
TGTGCCAGCAGCTTCCGGAACACTGAAGCTTTCTTT
CASSFRNTEAFF
>TRBD2|TRBJ2-7|TRBV4-3|-
TGCGCCAGCAGCCAAGTGGGACTAGGAGGTGAGCAGTACTTC
CASSQVGLGGEQYF